The 28 T cell receptor beta chains given below trace back to one sample, sequenced in a study of CD8 T cells in Susac syndrome. Reverse transcription of about 0.45 to 1 ug RNA was performed with random hexamers. Via MiXCR, TCRdb re-called the immunoSEQ multiplex PCR reads, giving one row per CDR3 protein. The sample holds hundreds of thousands of distinct CDR3 sequences, about 85% seen once. The sample consisted of CD8+ T cells from PBMCs. These receptors originate from a human donor with multiple sclerosis.

V usage is TRBV20-1 and J usage is TRBJ1-2; D call uncertain. The germline CDR1 and CDR2 sequences are DFQATT and SNEGSKA (reference sequence). The V and J ends lost 7 bases and 1 base respectively, with 16 bases between them. CDR3 length: 14 amino acids. CDR3 sequence: CSVRGQVFNYGYTF. The CDR3 bases are TGCAGTGTCCGGGGTCAGGTTTTTAACTATGGCTACACCTTC.

This chain uses TRBV13 with TRBJ2-1; D possibly uses TRBD1 or TRBD2 (6 bases each). The CDR3 consists of 17 residues. In germline, CDR1 is PRHDT, CDR2 FYEKMQ (reference sequence). V was shortened by 3 bases and J by 6 bases, with 21 bases between the two germline ends. The CDR3: CASSLRGENKGCNEQFF. CDR3 nucleotides: TGTGCCAGCAGCTTGAGGGGGGAGAATAAGGGGTGCAATGAGCAGTTCTTC.

The chain uses TRBV21-1 and TRBJ2-1; the table's D call of TRBD1 was not tested on the DNA. TRBV21-1 is listed as a pseudogene. CDR3 length: 14 amino acids. CDR3 in DNA: TGTGCCAGCAGCAATGGGGGGCCCCCCTATGAGCAGTTCTTC. It yields the protein CASSNGGPPYEQFF.

This clonotype was recorded a few times. This rearrangement joins TRBV7-9 to TRBJ2-7; D is undetermined. Germline V lookup: CDR1 SEHNR, CDR2 FQNEAQ (reference sequence). The CDR3 is made up of 13 amino acids. Deletions cut 4 bases from V and 2 bases from J, with 9 bases between. CDR3 nucleotide sequence: TGTGCCAGCAGCTCCCCGTCCACCTACGAGCAGTACTTC. This sequence encodes CASSSPSTYEQYF.

This clonotype was seen more than once but under ten times. The genes are TRBV7-6 and TRBJ2-7, with D uncertain. Germline assignment: CDR1 SGHVS and CDR2 FNYEAQ. The CDR3 consists of 15 residues. The V and J ends lost 0 bases and 2 bases respectively, with 11 bases between them. CDR3 loop: CASSLAARGTYEQYF. The CDR3 nucleotides read TGTGCCAGCAGCTTAGCGGCGCGAGGAACCTACGAGCAGTACTTC.

The V and J genes are TRBV27 and TRBJ2-7; weak D call: TRBD2 (6 bases). The CDR3 spans 14 residues. The germline V gene encodes CDR1 MNHEY and CDR2 SMNVEV (reference sequence). Trimming took 4 bases from V and 0 from J, leaving 10 bases between them. The CDR3 nucleotides are TGTGCCAGCAGTTCACTGGAGGGCTCCTACGAGCAGTACTTC. This translates into CASSSLEGSYEQYF.

The chain employs TRBV3-1 and TRBJ2-1; D is undetermined. The ends were cut back, 0 bases at V and 0 bases at J, with 12 bases in the middle. This CDR3 region has 17 residues. Germline CDR1 is LGHDT and CDR2 is YNNKEL (reference sequence). CDR3 in DNA: TGTGCCAGCAGCCAAGATCCTCAGACGAGCTCCTACAATGAGCAGTTCTTC. It specifies CASSQDPQTSSYNEQFF.

This clonotype came up a few times. This CDR3 reads CASSLEEVWGFEQYF. The CDR3 DNA reads TGTGCCAGCAGCTTAGAGGAGGTATGGGGGTTCGAGCAGTACTTC. The rearrangement uses TRBV7-2 and TRBJ2-7; D is perhaps TRBD1 or TRBD2 (5 bases each). This CDR3 spans 15 amino acids. Deletions cut 1 base from V and 6 bases from J, with 16 bases between. CDR1 and CDR2 from the germline V gene are SGHTA and FQGNSA.

This clonotype was picked up one time. The genes are TRBV4-1 and TRBJ2-3, with D tentatively TRBD1 or TRBD2 (5 bases each). Trimming stripped 4 bases from V and 3 bases from J, with 20 bases between. Germline-derived CDR1 and CDR2 are MGHRA and YSYEKL. The CDR3 runs to 17 residues. The CDR3 here is CASSLTRRGPGTDTQYF. The CDR3 DNA sequence: TGCGCCAGCAGCCTCACCCGACGGGGACCGGGGACAGATACGCAGTATTTT.

This chain connects TRBV2 to TRBJ2-7; D might be TRBD2 (5 bases). The length of the CDR3 is 16 residues. Germline V CDR1 and CDR2: SNHLY, FYNNEI. V lost 2 bases and J 2 bases, leaving 16 bases between the germline ends. The CDR3 DNA reads TGTGCCAGCAGTGAACCCCGGGGTTTGTGGACCTACGAGCAGTACTTC. Translating it yields CASSEPRGLWTYEQYF.

This chain links TRBV19 with TRBJ2-1, with 9 bases lining up with TRBD1. Germline-derived CDR1 and CDR2 are LNHDA and SQIVND (reference sequence). J was trimmed by 4 bases and V by 5 bases; bases with no gene match: 9. This CDR3 is 16 amino acids long. The CDR3 DNA reads TGTGCCAGTAGTTGGGACAGGGAGGGTTCTTACAATGAGCAGTTCTTC. Its translation is CASSWDREGSYNEQFF.

In its sample, this clonotype was seen a few times. The V and J genes are TRBV27 and TRBJ1-4; no firm D call. V was clipped by 3 bases and J by 5 bases, with 13 bases between them. Germline V gene sequence: CDR1 MNHEY, CDR2 SMNVEV (reference sequence). The CDR3 contains 15 residues. CDR3 sequence: CASSLLDRPNEKLFF. CDR3 in DNA: TGTGCCAGCAGTTTGTTGGATAGACCAAATGAAAAACTGTTTTTT.

The rearrangement uses TRBV4-1 and TRBJ2-7; no reliable D call. Germline CDR1 and CDR2: MGHRA and YSYEKL. Trimming took 0 bases from V and 0 from J, leaving 6 bases between them. The CDR3 is made up of 14 amino acids. CDR3 DNA sequence: TGCGCCAGCAGCCAAGATCTGGCCTCCTACGAGCAGTACTTC. It specifies CASSQDLASYEQYF.

The chain links TRBV27 to TRBJ2-3; no definite D call. The CDR3 loop spans 14 amino acids. CDR1 and CDR2 (germline): MNHEY, SMNVEV (reference sequence). Trimming took off 1 base at V and 2 bases at J, with 7 bases between the two ends. The CDR3 region is CASSLYGDTDTQYF. CDR3 DNA sequence: TGTGCCAGCAGTTTATATGGGGACACAGATACGCAGTATTTT.

The chain links TRBV6-5 to TRBJ2-2; the match to TRBD2 covers 7 bases. CDR1 is MNHEY, CDR2 SVGAGI, per germline. V shed 2 bases and J 9 bases; nucleotides not matched to a gene: 6. The CDR3 length is 14 residues. This chain's CDR3 is CASSYGGGRRELFF. In nucleotides, the CDR3 is TGTGCCAGCAGTTACGGTGGCGGGAGAAGGGAGCTGTTTTTT.

This chain uses TRBV12-5 with TRBJ1-4, with a tentative D call TRBD1 (6 bases). The length of the CDR3 is 16 residues. The germline V and J ends were trimmed by 5 bases and 0 bases, with 13 bases remaining between them. CDR1 is LGHNT, CDR2 FRNRAP, per germline. CDR3 region: CASGTDRSPTNEKLFF. The CDR3 nucleotides read TGTGCTAGTGGTACCGACAGGTCTCCAACTAATGAAAAACTGTTTTTT.

The chain joins TRBV10-3 to TRBJ1-5; D unclear. The CDR3 consists of 12 residues. The V end was cut by 4 bases, the J end by 8 bases, with 9 bases between. Looked up from germline, CDR1 is ENHRY and CDR2 is SYGVKD. The CDR3 is CAISGFREPQHF. CDR3 DNA: TGTGCCATCAGTGGATTTAGGGAGCCCCAGCATTTT.

The genes are TRBV5-1 and TRBJ2-7; D gene ambiguous. Germline V gene lookup returns CDR1 SGHRS and CDR2 YFSETQ. V lost 2 bases and J 4 bases, leaving 10 bases between the germline ends. CDR3 length equals 13 residues. The CDR3: CASSFAEIYEQYF. The CDR3 nucleotides are TGCGCCAGCAGCTTCGCAGAAATATACGAGCAGTACTTC.

This rearrangement joins TRBV15 to TRBJ2-5; perhaps TRBD2 as D (5 bases). V was pared by 11 bases and J by 4 bases, with 20 bases between. CDR1 and CDR2 (germline): LNHNV, YYDKDF (reference sequence). The CDR3 loop spans 14 amino acids. This CDR3 reads CAAGESWAGETQYF. In DNA, the CDR3 is TGTGCCGCCGGGGAATCTTGGGCGGGAGAGACCCAGTACTTC.

V usage is TRBV5-1 and J usage is TRBJ2-2; the D is unclear. The V gene's germline CDR1 is SGHRS and CDR2 YFSETQ. There are 15 residues in the CDR3. V dropped 0 bases and J dropped 5 bases, with 11 bases sitting between them. This CDR3 is CASSLAPEQTGELFF. Here the CDR3 DNA reads TGCGCCAGCAGCTTGGCGCCAGAGCAAACCGGGGAGCTGTTTTTT.

This clonotype was seen a single time. CDR3 DNA sequence: TGTGCCAGCAGTGAAGGATACAGGGTGAAAGCTTTCTTT. This sequence encodes CASSEGYRVKAFF. The genes are TRBV2 and TRBJ1-1; tentatively, D is TRBD1 (6 bases). Germline V gives CDR1 SNHLY, CDR2 FYNNEI. The CDR3 runs to 13 residues. Trimming took off 1 base at V and 9 bases at J, with 12 bases between the two ends.

The CDR3, as DNA: TGTGCCAGCAGTCACGAAACTAGGGAGCAGTTCTTC. Amino acids: CASSHETREQFF. The chain is built from TRBV12-3 or TRBV12-4 and TRBJ2-1; D may be TRBD2 (5 bases). The length of the CDR3 is 12 residues. The ends were cut back, 5 bases at V and 10 bases at J, with 12 bases in the middle.

The chain links TRBV7-9 to TRBJ2-3, with unresolved D. The ends were cut back, 4 bases at V and 0 bases at J, with 11 bases in the middle. This CDR3 is 15 amino acids long. The germline gives CDR1 SEHNR, CDR2 FQNEAQ (reference sequence). CDR3 nucleotide sequence: TGTGCCAGCAGCTCGACTTTGCCTAGCACAGATACGCAGTATTTT. Translating gives CASSSTLPSTDTQYF.

V gene TRBV6-5 combines with J gene TRBJ1-5; D not certain. Germline V gives CDR1 MNHEY, CDR2 SVGAGI. Trimming shortened V by 6 bases and J by 3 bases, and 9 bases separated the two germline ends. CDR3 length equals 13 residues. In nucleotides, the CDR3 is TGTGCCAGCAGACCCTTTTTCAATCAGCCCCAGCATTTT. It codes for CASRPFFNQPQHF.

The genes are TRBV6-6 and TRBJ2-1; 12 bases are a match to TRBD2. Germline CDR1 is MNHNY and CDR2 is SVGAGI (reference sequence). The CDR3 contains 16 residues. The junction had 7 bases not matched to a gene; V was cut back by 2 bases and J by 8 bases. The DNA of the CDR3 is TGTGCCAGCAGTTACCCCCCTAGCGGGGGGGCCTATGAGCAGTTCTTC. Translating it yields CASSYPPSGGAYEQFF.

This clonotype occurred once. The rearrangement links TRBV19 to TRBJ2-7; the D is unclear. CDR3 size: 13 residues. V was pared by 5 bases and J by 6 bases, with 14 bases between. Germline V CDR1 and CDR2: LNHDA, SQIVND (reference sequence). Written as DNA, the CDR3 is TGTGCCAGTAGTTGGGAAGTAAGAGGCGAGCAGTACTTC. It is translated as CASSWEVRGEQYF. Using reference TRBV19 and TRBJ2-7 for the parts outside the CDR3, the full variable domain is DGGITQSPKYLFRKEGQNVTLSCEQNLNHDAMYWYRQDPGQGLRLIYYSQIVNDFQKGDIAEGYSVSREKKESFPLTVTSAQKNPTAFYLCASSWEVRGEQYFGPGTRLTVT.

The rearrangement joins TRBV20-1 to TRBJ2-7; no clear D gene. CDR1 and CDR2 (germline): DFQATT, SNEGSKA (reference sequence). The CDR3 totals 12 residues. V was clipped by 3 bases and J by 6 bases, with 12 bases between them. The CDR3 loop reads CSASPLRPEQYF. The DNA for the CDR3 is TGCAGTGCTAGTCCACTGCGGCCCGAGCAGTACTTC.

The gene calls are TRBV9 and TRBJ2-3; D is ambiguous. Trimming left V 0 bases short and J 4 bases short, with 9 bases between. Germline V gives CDR1 SGDLS, CDR2 YYNGEE. There are 14 residues in the CDR3. CDR3 region: CASSVGWAADTQYF. In nucleotides, the CDR3 is TGTGCCAGCAGCGTAGGGTGGGCCGCAGATACGCAGTATTTT.